The rows below give T cell receptor beta chains drawn from one sample of a study of shared clonotypes between healthy human individuals. The protocol was immunoSEQ multiplex PCR, while the TCRdb copy is restricted to in-frame clones and leaves out a portion. Here the sample spans hundreds of thousands of clones, 90% to 96% being singletons. Sequencing was done on a sample of naive CD4+ T cells sorted from blood. All receptors come from a woman younger than 45 in good health. Both conserved end residues are part of each CDR3. The D gene is left open where the match is weak. A row's size may be missing; if present it is once, few, many or a size class.

j_gene: TRBJ2-7
d_gene: .
v_gene: TRBV4-1
abundance: .
CDR3aa: CASSQVTTGGGEQYF
CDR3nt: TGCGCCAGCAGCCAAGTAACGACTGGAGGGGGCGAGCAGTACTTC

j_gene: TRBJ2-3
d_gene: .
v_gene: TRBV28
abundance: .
CDR3aa: CASSLRLRFRDPDTQYF
CDR3nt: TGTGCCAGCAGTTTAAGGTTACGGTTTAGGGATCCAGATACGCAGTATTTT

j_gene: TRBJ2-7
d_gene: .
v_gene: TRBV11-2
abundance: .
CDR3aa: CASRPGPSIGDEQYF
CDR3nt: TGTGCCAGCAGGCCAGGCCCCTCTATAGGGGACGAGCAGTACTTC

j_gene: TRBJ1-5
d_gene: .
v_gene: TRBV19
abundance: once
CDR3aa: CASSRFGGGSNQPQHF
CDR3nt: TGTGCCAGTAGTAGGTTCGGGGGTGGGAGCAATCAGCCCCAGCATTTT

j_gene: TRBJ2-1
d_gene: .
v_gene: TRBV5-1
abundance: .
CDR3aa: CASSDPYNEQFF
CDR3nt: TGCGCCAGCAGCGATCCTTACAATGAGCAGTTCTTC

j_gene: TRBJ2-7
d_gene: .
v_gene: TRBV11-2
abundance: .
CDR3aa: CASSFERTAYEQYF
CDR3nt: TGTGCCAGCAGCTTCGAGCGGACCGCCTACGAGCAGTACTTC

j_gene: TRBJ2-1
d_gene: .
v_gene: TRBV19
abundance: .
CDR3aa: CASSTQGGSYNEQFF
CDR3nt: TGTGCCAGTAGTACGCAGGGTGGATCCTACAATGAGCAGTTCTTC

j_gene: TRBJ2-7
d_gene: .
v_gene: TRBV7-2
abundance: .
CDR3aa: CASSLSAGSPASAYEQYF
CDR3nt: TGTGCCAGCAGCTTATCCGCGGGGTCCCCCGCTTCTGCCTACGAGCAGTACTTT

j_gene: TRBJ2-7
d_gene: .
v_gene: TRBV29-1
abundance: .
CDR3aa: CSVENRETYEQYF
CDR3nt: TGCAGCGTTGAAAATAGGGAGACCTACGAGCAGTACTTC

j_gene: TRBJ2-1
d_gene: .
v_gene: TRBV7-9
abundance: once
CDR3aa: CASSLVQGSEFF
CDR3nt: TGTGCCAGCAGCTTAGTACAGGGTTCGGAGTTCTTC

j_gene: TRBJ2-1
d_gene: .
v_gene: TRBV15
abundance: .
CDR3aa: CATSKGRGSRTNYNEQFF
CDR3nt: TGTGCCACCAGCAAAGGCAGGGGATCACGGACTAACTACAATGAGCAGTTCTTC

j_gene: TRBJ2-7
d_gene: TRBD2
v_gene: TRBV4-2
abundance: .
CDR3aa: CASSQNLAGFYEQYF
CDR3nt: TGTGCCAGCAGCCAGAACCTAGCGGGATTCTACGAGCAGTACTTC